This TCR beta chain appears in the sequencing data of a study of T cell changes during pregnancy in multiple sclerosis. The protocol was immunoSEQ multiplex PCR, while the TCRdb copy is restricted to in-frame clones and leaves out a portion. In the table there are 80,000 or so clones, about 91% of which are singletons. The germline gives CDR1 SGHTA, CDR2 FQGTGA. The CDR3 length is 18 residues. V shed 3 bases and J 3 bases; nucleotides not matched to a gene: 15. The sequence came from a female donor with multiple sclerosis, enrolled in a pregnancy study. This rearrangement joins TRBV7-3 to TRBJ2-3; the match to TRBD1 covers 7 bases. Sequences were derived from peripheral blood, sampled before pregnancy. The CDR3 sequence: CASSFRGRGNVGTDTQYF. The CDR3 DNA is TGTGCCAGCAGCTTCCGCGGCAGGGGGAACGTGGGAACAGATACGCAGTATTTT.